This T cell receptor beta chain was sequenced during a study of identical twins. General study findings and limits: Shared out-of-frame alpha sequences (those common to twins) showed excess low generation probability. The study found weaker excess twin sharing in beta out-of-frame sequences. Insertions ran lower in abundant cord blood beta clonotypes, though not in memory repertoires.

Template switching added a universal primer site; cDNA carried unique molecular identifiers. TCRdb re-derived calls from the 5' RACE reads in MiXCR, one entry per CDR3 protein. Among roughly 250,000 distinct CDR3 sequences, over 13% were seen once, and the ten largest hold around 9.5%. Only a few counts were recorded for this clonotype. Its antigen is unidentified. CDR1 and CDR2 (germline): SGHTA, FQGNSA. The CDR3 covers 15 residues. V shed 2 bases, J shed 5 bases, and the junction held 8 bases outside the gene matches. The chain links TRBV7-2 to TRBJ2-5, with 7 bases identical to TRBD2. Sequenced input: memory (CD45RO+) T cells sorted from blood. The receptor was isolated from a woman in her late teens or twenties in good health. The CDR3 sequence: CASSLSASGEETQYF. The CDR3 nucleotides read TGTGCCAGCAGCTTATCGGCTAGCGGTGAGGAGACCCAGTACTTC.